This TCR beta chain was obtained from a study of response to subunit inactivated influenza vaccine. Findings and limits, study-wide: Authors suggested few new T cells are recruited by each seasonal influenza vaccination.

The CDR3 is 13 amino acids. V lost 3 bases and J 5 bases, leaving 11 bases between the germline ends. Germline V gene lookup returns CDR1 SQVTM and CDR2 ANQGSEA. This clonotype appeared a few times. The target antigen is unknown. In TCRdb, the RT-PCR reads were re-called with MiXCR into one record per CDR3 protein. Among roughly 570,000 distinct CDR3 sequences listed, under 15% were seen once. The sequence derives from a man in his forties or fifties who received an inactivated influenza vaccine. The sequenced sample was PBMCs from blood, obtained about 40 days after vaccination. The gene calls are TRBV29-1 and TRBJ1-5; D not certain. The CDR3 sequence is CSVEGTLDQPQHF. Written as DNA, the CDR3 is TGCAGCGTTGAGGGAACCCTTGATCAGCCCCAGCATTTT.